Only a few counts were recorded for the clone carrying this T cell receptor beta chain. Its target is unknown. The CDR3 is made up of 14 amino acids. Germline V gene data show CDR1 as MNHNS and CDR2 as SASEGT. Trimming took 4 bases from V and 4 from J, leaving 14 bases between them. This sample was included in a study of tumor-infiltrating lymphocytes in primary liver carcinoma. Study details: Surgical resection served as treatment for the primary liver carcinoma of these patients.

The study extracted blood RNA from unsorted whole blood and also extracted germline DNA. Patients were chronically HBV-infected and treatment-naive. Study-wide results and limits: The study found a significantly higher top-250-clone fraction in tumors than in blood (p = 0.039). The study found tumor-adjacent and tumor-blood pairs overlapped less than tumor region pairs.

Production of TCR beta cDNA used around 500 ng total RNA together with a constant-region primer. Slightly modified ARM-PCR, run as three nested multiplex PCR rounds, produced the TCR beta libraries. In the first two PCR rounds, TRBV1-TRBV30 forward primers were paired with a C-beta reverse primer, and each round lasted roughly 9 cycles. TCRdb independently ran MiXCR on the multiplex PCR reads; one entry per CDR3 protein. The sample has 300,000 to 350,000 distinct CDR3 sequences; about 61% are singletons. The chain combines TRBV6-1 with TRBJ2-7, with D possibly being TRBD2 (5 bases). Sequences were obtained from peripheral blood. This sequence was found in a man in his forties or fifties with primary liver carcinoma and hepatitis B virus infection. DNA of the CDR3: TGTGCCAGCAGTGTCTACACTAGGAGGTACGAGCAGTACTTC. Translation gives CASSVYTRRYEQYF.